The 15 T cell receptor beta chains below come from one sample, sequenced in a study of T cell repertoires in cytomegalovirus infection. The antigens for these receptors are not known. MiXCR was run by TCRdb on the reads, yielding one entry per CDR3 protein. The repertoire consists of approximately 730,000 distinct CDR3 sequences, with almost 30% occurring once and the leading ten covering around 13%. Here the sequenced sample was cultured CD8+ T cells from PBMCs, taken from culture after CMV antigen stimulation. The receptors stem from a human donor in good health (CMV status not recorded). Some clones in this sample may be carry-over from other donors' samples.

Remarks on this clonotype: A much larger clone lies a single base off, so this may be a read error. The chain is built from TRBV7-2 and TRBJ2-3, with D perhaps being TRBD1 or TRBD2 (5 bases each). The CDR3 sequence is 15 residues long. The V end was cut by 3 bases, the J end by 0 bases, with 10 bases between. Per germline, CDR1 SGHTA and CDR2 FQGNSA. The CDR3 DNA reads TGTGCCAGCAGCTTTGTGGGGGTTAGCACAGATACGCAGTATTTT. Translation gives CASSFVGVSTDTQYF.

This clonotype was recorded many times. The CDR3 is CASSLSSGGYSNTGELFF. The CDR3 nucleotides read TGTGCCAGCAGCTTATCTAGCGGGGGATATTCGAACACCGGGGAGCTGTTTTTT. The rearrangement links TRBV7-2 to TRBJ2-2; 10 bases match TRBD2. Germline V gene data show CDR1 as SGHTA and CDR2 as FQGNSA. The ends lost 2 bases at V and 0 bases at J; junction bases unmatched: 6. CDR3 length: 18 amino acids.

This chain connects TRBV27 to TRBJ2-7; D possibly uses TRBD1 or TRBD2 (5 bases each). Germline CDR1 reads MNHEY; CDR2 reads SMNVEV (reference sequence). The CDR3 sequence is 13 residues long. Between the trimmed V and J ends, which lost 3 bases and 6 bases, there was a span of 12 bases. In DNA, the CDR3 is TGTGCCAGCAGTTTTGGGGGAACCCGCGAGCAGTACTTC. Protein: CASSFGGTREQYF.

CDR3 DNA sequence: TGTGCCAGCACACAAGGGAAGGGGAAGCAGTACTTC. It yields the protein CASTQGKGKQYF. The rearrangement uses TRBV25-1 and TRBJ2-7; D is possibly TRBD1 (5 bases). Per germline, CDR1 MGHDK and CDR2 SYGVNS. This CDR3 spans 12 amino acids. Trimming removed 7 bases from V and 8 bases from J, with 15 bases in between.

This clonotype was recorded a few times. The chain couples TRBV19 to TRBJ2-1; possible D gene TRBD1, 6 bases. V was pared by 3 bases and J by 4 bases, with 10 bases between. Per germline, CDR1 LNHDA and CDR2 SQIVND (reference sequence). The CDR3 is 14 amino acids. CDR3 sequence (DNA): TGTGCCAGTAGTATCAGGGGCCGGTACAATGAGCAGTTCTTC. Amino acids: CASSIRGRYNEQFF. The whole variable domain, remainder taken from reference TRBV19 and TRBJ2-1, is DGGITQSPKYLFRKEGQNVTLSCEQNLNHDAMYWYRQDPGQGLRLIYYSQIVNDFQKGDIAEGYSVSREKKESFPLTVTSAQKNPTAFYLCASSIRGRYNEQFFGPGTRLTVL.

This chain links TRBV7-9 with TRBJ2-7; D is perhaps TRBD1 or TRBD2 (6 bases each). V lost 8 bases, J lost 3 bases, and 8 bases lay in between. This CDR3 comprises 11 residues. The V gene's germline CDR1 is SEHNR and CDR2 FQNEAQ (reference sequence). CDR3 coding DNA: TGTGCCAGCGGGGGGCGCTACGAGCAGTACTTC. It translates to CASGGRYEQYF.

This clonotype was picked up many times. The chain employs TRBV19 and TRBJ1-1; D may be TRBD1 (6 bases). Trimming shortened V by 5 bases and J by 1 base, and 11 bases separated the two germline ends. The germline V gene encodes CDR1 LNHDA and CDR2 SQIVND (reference sequence). This CDR3 has 14 residues. The CDR3: CASSQGTPNTEAFF. CDR3 in DNA: TGTGCCAGTAGTCAAGGGACACCGAACACTGAAGCTTTCTTT.

This clonotype was recorded a few times. The chain recombines TRBV7-6 with TRBJ1-6, with 10 bases lining up with TRBD1. The germline V gene encodes CDR1 SGHVS and CDR2 FNYEAQ. Unmatched junction bases numbered 7, after V lost 6 bases and J lost 2 bases. The CDR3 totals 17 residues. Written as DNA, the CDR3 is TGTGCCAGCAGTTCCGGACAGGGGGGGACCTATAATTCACCCCTCCACTTT. It translates to CASSSGQGGTYNSPLHF.

Written as DNA, the CDR3 is TGCAGCGTTGAGGGACTAGCGACCGGGGAGCTGTTTTTT. As protein: CSVEGLATGELFF. This chain joins TRBV29-1 and TRBJ2-2, with 10 bases that match TRBD2. The CDR3 consists of 13 residues. The ends lost 3 bases at V and 5 bases at J; junction bases unmatched: 0. CDR1 is SQVTM, CDR2 ANQGSEA, per germline.

This clonotype has just a few counts. The chain combines TRBV24-1 with TRBJ1-2; a weak D match, TRBD1 (5 bases). V was cut by 3 bases and J by 8 bases, with 15 bases left in between. The CDR3 has 14 residues. Per germline, CDR1 KGHDR and CDR2 SFDVKD. The CDR3 spells CATSDGGRVEGYTF. CDR3 bases: TGTGCCACCAGTGATGGGGGACGCGTGGAGGGCTACACCTTC.

This chain's CDR3 is CASSSTSGGAWGTDTQYF. The CDR3 DNA reads TGTGCCAGCAGTTCAACTAGCGGGGGGGCCTGGGGCACAGATACGCAGTATTTT. V gene TRBV28 combines with J gene TRBJ2-3; TRBD2 matches 13 bases. The CDR3 spans 18 residues. From germline, CDR1 is MDHEN and CDR2 SYDVKM. V was clipped by 4 bases and J by 1 base; unmatched bases: 8.

The chain couples TRBV18 to TRBJ1-1; possible D gene TRBD1, 5 bases. The CDR3 is 12 residues long. V dropped 7 bases and J dropped 6 bases, with 12 bases sitting between them. CDR1 is KGHSH, CDR2 LQKENI, per germline. The DNA of the CDR3 is TGTGCCAGCTATCACAGGATAGCTGAAGCTTTCTTT. Residues: CASYHRIAEAFF. Variable domain in full (rest from reference TRBV18 and TRBJ1-1): NAGVMQNPRHLVRRRGQEARLRCSPMKGHSHVYWYRQLPEEGLKFMVYLQKENIIDESGMPKERFSAEFPKEGPSILRIQQVVRGDSAAYFCASYHRIAEAFFGQGTRLTVV.

V is TRBV5-1 and J is TRBJ1-2; 10 bases are a match to TRBD1. CDR1 and CDR2 from the germline V gene are SGHRS and YFSETQ. This CDR3 is built from 15 residues. J was trimmed by 1 base and V by 3 bases; bases with no gene match: 3. Here the CDR3 DNA reads TGCGCCAGCAGCTCAGGGACAGGGGATAACTATGGCTACACCTTC. This sequence encodes CASSSGTGDNYGYTF.

The chain is built from TRBV27 and TRBJ2-3; TRBD1 agrees at 7 bases. The CDR3 covers 15 residues. J was trimmed by 6 bases and V by 4 bases; bases with no gene match: 10. Germline assignment: CDR1 MNHEY and CDR2 SMNVEV (reference sequence). The CDR3 is CASSSFDRAPDTQYF. CDR3 DNA sequence: TGTGCCAGCAGTTCCTTCGACAGGGCCCCGGATACGCAGTATTTT.

A few counts support this clonotype. The chain links TRBV7-6 to TRBJ1-1, with a weak D call TRBD1 (6 bases). V dropped 7 bases and J dropped 3 bases, with 12 bases sitting between them. Germline CDR1 reads SGHVS; CDR2 reads FNYEAQ. The CDR3 has 13 residues. The CDR3 DNA reads as TGTGCCAGCATCCACGGACAGTACACTGAAGCTTTCTTT. Encoded protein: CASIHGQYTEAFF.